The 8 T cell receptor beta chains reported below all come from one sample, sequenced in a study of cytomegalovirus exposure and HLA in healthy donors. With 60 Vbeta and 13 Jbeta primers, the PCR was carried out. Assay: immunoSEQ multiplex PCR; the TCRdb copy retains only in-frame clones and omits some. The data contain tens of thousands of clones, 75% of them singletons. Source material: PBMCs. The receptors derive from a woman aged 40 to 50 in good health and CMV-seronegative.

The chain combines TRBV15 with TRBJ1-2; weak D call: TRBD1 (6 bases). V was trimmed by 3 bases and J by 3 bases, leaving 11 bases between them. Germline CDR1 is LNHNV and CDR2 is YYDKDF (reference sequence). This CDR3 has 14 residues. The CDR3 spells CATSSRGLHYGYTF. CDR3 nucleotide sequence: TGTGCCACCAGCAGCAGGGGTTTACACTATGGCTACACCTTC.

This CDR3 is CASSLYRGTTDTQYF. The CDR3 DNA reads as TGTGCCAGCAGTTTATACAGGGGGACTACAGATACGCAGTATTTT. The chain employs TRBV28 and TRBJ2-3, with TRBD1 identical over 8 bases. Trimming took 1 base from V and 3 from J; bases not matched to a gene: 3. The germline V gene encodes CDR1 MDHEN and CDR2 SYDVKM. The CDR3 length is 15 residues.

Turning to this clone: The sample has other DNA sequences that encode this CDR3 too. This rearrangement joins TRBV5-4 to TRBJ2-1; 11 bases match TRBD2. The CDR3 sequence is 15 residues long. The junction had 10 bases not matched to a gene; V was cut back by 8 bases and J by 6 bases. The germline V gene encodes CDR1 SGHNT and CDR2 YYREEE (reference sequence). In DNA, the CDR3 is TGTGCCAGTAGATTAGCGGGAGGGCCCCTCAATGAGCAGTTCTTC. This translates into CASRLAGGPLNEQFF. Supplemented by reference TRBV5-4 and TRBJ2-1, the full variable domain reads ETGVTQSPTHLIKTRGQQVTLRCSSQSGHNTVSWYQQALGQGPQFIFQYYREEENGRGNFPPRFSGLQFPNYSSELNVNALELDDSALYLCASRLAGGPLNEQFFGPGTRLTVL.

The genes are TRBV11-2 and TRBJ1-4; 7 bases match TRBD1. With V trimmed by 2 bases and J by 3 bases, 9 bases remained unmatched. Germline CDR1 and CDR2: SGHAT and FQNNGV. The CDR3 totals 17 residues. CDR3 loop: CASSLIGGQGANEKLFF. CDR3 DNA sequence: TGTGCCAGCAGCTTAATAGGGGGCCAGGGGGCTAATGAAAAACTGTTTTTT.

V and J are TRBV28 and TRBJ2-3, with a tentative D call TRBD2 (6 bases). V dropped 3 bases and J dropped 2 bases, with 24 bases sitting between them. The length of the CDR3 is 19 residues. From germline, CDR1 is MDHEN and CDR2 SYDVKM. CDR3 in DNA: TGTGCCAGCAGTTTCCCCCGATTTGGGGGGAGTCCAAACACAGATACGCAGTATTTT. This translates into CASSFPRFGGSPNTDTQYF.

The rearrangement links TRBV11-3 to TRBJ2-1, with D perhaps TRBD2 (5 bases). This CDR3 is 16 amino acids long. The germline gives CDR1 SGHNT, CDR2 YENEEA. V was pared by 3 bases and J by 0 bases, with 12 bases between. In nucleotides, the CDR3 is TGTGCCAGCAGCTTCTCAGCGGTGAGCTCCTACAATGAGCAGTTCTTC. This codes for CASSFSAVSSYNEQFF.

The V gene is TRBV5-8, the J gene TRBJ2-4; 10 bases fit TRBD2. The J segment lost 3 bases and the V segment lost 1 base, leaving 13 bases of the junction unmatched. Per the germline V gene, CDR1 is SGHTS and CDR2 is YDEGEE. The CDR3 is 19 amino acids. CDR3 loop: CASSLSVAGGRLGKNIQYF. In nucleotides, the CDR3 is TGTGCCAGCAGCTTGAGCGTAGCGGGAGGTCGTTTGGGCAAAAACATTCAGTACTTC. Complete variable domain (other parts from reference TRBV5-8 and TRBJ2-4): EAGVTQSPTHLIKTRGQQATLRCSPISGHTSVYWYQQALGLGLQFLLWYDEGEERNRGNFPPRFSGRQFPNYSSELNVNALELEDSALYLCASSLSVAGGRLGKNIQYFGAGTRLSVL.

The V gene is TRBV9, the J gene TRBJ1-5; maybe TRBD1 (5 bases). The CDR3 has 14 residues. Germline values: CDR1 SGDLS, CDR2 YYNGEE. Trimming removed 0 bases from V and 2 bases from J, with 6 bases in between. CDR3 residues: CASSVEGGNQPQHF. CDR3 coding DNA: TGTGCCAGCAGCGTAGAAGGGGGCAATCAGCCCCAGCATTTT.